The 29 T cell receptor beta chains given below trace back to one sample, sequenced in a study of response to subunit inactivated influenza vaccine. TCRdb reanalysed the RT-PCR reads using MiXCR and keeps one entry per CDR3 protein. The data show around 470,000 distinct CDR3 sequences, with around 7.7% seen just once and around 13% held by the top ten. The sequences come from PBMCs from blood, collected approximately 25 months after vaccination. The receptors derive from a man between 50 and 75 years old who received an inactivated influenza vaccine.

This clonotype has ten or more counts. The chain links TRBV9 to TRBJ1-3, with D unresolved. CDR1 and CDR2 (germline): SGDLS, YYNGEE. V gave up 3 bases and J gave up 4 bases, with 8 bases separating them. This CDR3 contains 13 residues. The CDR3 sequence is CASSAASGNTIYF. CDR3 coding DNA: TGTGCCAGCAGCGCCGCCTCCGGAAACACCATATATTTT.

There are many counts of this clonotype. The chain combines TRBV9 with TRBJ2-1; D is perhaps TRBD2 (7 bases). The V gene's germline CDR1 is SGDLS and CDR2 YYNGEE. The CDR3 totals 17 residues. Trimming shortened V by 0 bases and J by 5 bases, and 18 bases separated the two germline ends. The CDR3 spells CASSVGGGRGGHNEQFF. In nucleotides, the CDR3 is TGTGCCAGCAGCGTAGGTGGGGGAAGGGGGGGACACAATGAGCAGTTCTTC.

This clonotype was counted a few times. This chain joins TRBV5-1 and TRBJ2-1; maybe TRBD1 (6 bases). V was trimmed by 5 bases and J by 7 bases, leaving 10 bases between them. Germline CDR1 reads SGHRS; CDR2 reads YFSETQ. The CDR3 length is 12 residues. The CDR3 nucleotides are TGCGCCAGCAGGCAGGGGAAGAATGAGCAGTTCTTC. Its translation is CASRQGKNEQFF.

This clonotype was recorded many times. The gene calls are TRBV12-3 or TRBV12-4 and TRBJ1-2; 9 bases line up with TRBD1. This CDR3 is built from 13 residues. The junction had 9 bases not matched to a gene; V was cut back by 5 bases and J by 11 bases. The CDR3 nucleotides read TGTGCCAGCAGTCACCGGGACAGGGATAAGTACACCTTC. Translating gives CASSHRDRDKYTF.

This sequence joins TRBV21-1 and TRBJ2-1. TRBV21-1 is annotated as a pseudogene. This CDR3 is 11 amino acids long. CDR3 amino acids: CASTPTHEQFF. The DNA for the CDR3 is TGTGCCAGCACCCCTACCCATGAGCAGTTCTTC.

This clonotype was recorded a few times. The chain uses TRBV29-1 and TRBJ2-7, with D maybe TRBD2 (5 bases). Per germline, CDR1 SQVTM and CDR2 ANQGSEA. Trimming cost V 7 bases and J 3 bases, with 16 bases left between them. CDR3 length: 13 amino acids. The CDR3 bases are TGCAGCGGCCGAAAGGACTGGAACTACGAGCAGTACTTC. Protein: CSGRKDWNYEQYF.

This clonotype was seen ten or more times. The chain employs TRBV5-5 and TRBJ1-6; 8 nucleotides agree with TRBD1. The germline V gene encodes CDR1 SGHKS and CDR2 YYEKEE (reference sequence). The ends lost 4 bases at V and 6 bases at J; junction bases unmatched: 9. The CDR3 is 16 amino acids. CDR3 nucleotide sequence: TGTGCCAGCAGCCGGACGGACAGGGCACTTAATTCACCCCTCCACTTT. This encodes CASSRTDRALNSPLHF.

This clonotype was detected ten times or more. V usage is TRBV11-2 and J usage is TRBJ2-3, with D hard to call. V was cut by 0 bases and J by 3 bases, with 16 bases left in between. The germline gives CDR1 SGHAT, CDR2 FQNNGV. CDR3 length: 17 residues. CDR3 sequence reads: CASSLDPLLSGTDTQYF. In DNA form, the CDR3 reads TGTGCCAGCAGCTTAGACCCACTCCTGAGTGGAACAGATACGCAGTATTTT.

This clonotype was detected ten times or more. The chain couples TRBV10-1 to TRBJ1-5; no clear D. The length of the CDR3 is 16 residues. Germline V lookup: CDR1 WNHNN, CDR2 SYGVQD (reference sequence). The ends were cut back, 2 bases at V and 2 bases at J, with 13 bases in the middle. Here the CDR3 reads CASSERHLKCNQPQHF. DNA of the CDR3: TGCGCCAGCAGTGAGAGGCACTTGAAGTGCAATCAGCCCCAGCATTTT.

In this sample, this clonotype turned up a few times. J is TRBJ1-2 and V is TRBV7-9; D might be TRBD1 (5 bases). V shed 5 bases and J shed 7 bases, with 17 bases lying between them. The CDR3 is made up of 14 amino acids. Germline V CDR1 and CDR2: SEHNR, FQNEAQ (reference sequence). The CDR3 loop is CASSAGTELRGYTF. The CDR3 DNA follows: TGTGCCAGCAGCGCCGGGACGGAGCTCCGTGGCTACACCTTC.

This clonotype was detected a few times. The chain uses TRBV29-1 and TRBJ1-5, with D unclear. Germline V lookup: CDR1 SQVTM, CDR2 ANQGSEA. Between the trimmed V and J ends, which lost 5 bases and 0 bases, there was a span of 8 bases. CDR3 size: 13 residues. The CDR3 region has the DNA TGCAGCGTTTCCGACGGTAGCAATCAGCCCCAGCATTTT. It yields the protein CSVSDGSNQPQHF.

This clonotype has just a few counts. J is TRBJ1-5 and V is TRBV18, with 11 bases aligning to TRBD1. V was pared by 3 bases and J by 9 bases, with 4 bases of the junction left unmatched. Germline V CDR1 and CDR2: KGHSH, LQKENI. This CDR3 has 14 amino acids. CDR3 DNA: TGTGCCAGCTCACCGGGGACAGGGGGAAGGCCCCAGCATTTT. This translates into CASSPGTGGRPQHF.

This clonotype was seen a few times. The chain uses TRBV12-3 or TRBV12-4 and TRBJ2-1; D gene uncertain. Trimming took 0 bases from V and 0 from J, leaving 6 bases between them. This CDR3 contains 15 residues. CDR3 sequence reads: CASSLAASSYNEQFF. The CDR3 DNA is TGTGCCAGCAGTTTAGCGGCAAGCTCCTACAATGAGCAGTTCTTC.

The V and J genes are TRBV5-1 and TRBJ2-7; the D gene is possibly TRBD1 (6 bases). V dropped 7 bases and J dropped 1 base, with 12 bases sitting between them. This CDR3 contains 13 residues. Germline values: CDR1 SGHRS, CDR2 YFSETQ. The CDR3 spells CASGQQGSYEQYF. DNA for the CDR3: TGCGCCAGCGGACAACAGGGTTCCTACGAGCAGTACTTC.

This clonotype was counted many times. The rearrangement joins TRBV20-1 to TRBJ2-1; unclear D gene. CDR3 size: 15 residues. With 2 bases removed from V and 0 bases from J, the gap between germline ends came to 11 bases. Germline CDR1 DFQATT, CDR2 SNEGSKA (reference sequence). Here the CDR3 DNA reads TGCAGTGCTAGACCATTAAGGGACTCCTACAATGAGCAGTTCTTC. Translated: CSARPLRDSYNEQFF.

This clonotype was observed many times. This chain connects TRBV12-3 or TRBV12-4 to TRBJ2-2; D gene unclear. V dropped 2 bases and J dropped 0 bases, with 16 bases sitting between them. The CDR3 extends over 18 amino acids. CDR3 nucleotide sequence: TGTGCCAGCAGTTTATTAAATGTCTGGGTACCGAACACCGGGGAGCTGTTTTTT. This encodes CASSLLNVWVPNTGELFF.

This clonotype has a count of ten or more. The chain joins TRBV10-3 to TRBJ2-7; no clear D. CDR3 length equals 14 residues. Per germline, CDR1 ENHRY and CDR2 SYGVKD. V was clipped by 3 bases and J by 1 base, with 10 bases between them. The CDR3 region has the DNA TGTGCCATCAGTGAATCGAGGATATCCTACGAGCAGTACTTC. Its protein is CAISESRISYEQYF.

The J gene is TRBJ2-1, the V gene TRBV28; TRBD2 aligns across 10 bases. CDR1 is MDHEN and CDR2 is SYDVKM in the germline V gene. The ends lost 5 bases at V and 2 bases at J; junction bases unmatched: 6. CDR3 size: 16 residues. CDR3 sequence reads: CASSTLSGGAYNEQFF. The CDR3 bases are TGTGCCAGCAGTACTCTAAGCGGGGGGGCCTACAATGAGCAGTTCTTC.

The V and J genes are TRBV20-1 and TRBJ2-7, with D possibly TRBD2 on 6 matching bases. The CDR3 runs to 14 residues. Trimming cost V 0 bases and J 3 bases, with 12 bases left between them. Germline-derived CDR1 and CDR2 are DFQATT and SNEGSKA (reference sequence). This chain's CDR3 is CSARDLEGGYEQYF. The CDR3 coding sequence is TGCAGTGCTAGAGATCTGGAGGGAGGCTACGAGCAGTACTTC.

The chain is built from TRBV12-3 or TRBV12-4 and TRBJ1-5; TRBD1 might be the D (5 bases). This CDR3 is 16 amino acids long. V lost 2 bases to trimming and J lost 2 bases, with 13 bases between them. The CDR3 is CASSLQGGVGNQPQHF. In DNA, the CDR3 is TGTGCCAGCAGTTTACAAGGAGGGGTGGGCAATCAGCCCCAGCATTTT.

This clonotype turned up a few times. The chain combines TRBV9 with TRBJ1-3, with D uncertain. CDR1 is SGDLS and CDR2 is YYNGEE in the germline V gene. The CDR3 spans 14 residues. The germline V and J ends were trimmed by 0 bases and 7 bases, with 11 bases remaining between them. The CDR3 sequence is CASSVGVERNTIYF. CDR3 bases: TGTGCCAGCAGCGTAGGAGTAGAAAGGAACACCATATATTTT. The whole variable domain, filled in from reference TRBV9 and TRBJ1-3, reads DSGVTQTPKHLITATGQRVTLRCSPRSGDLSVYWYQQSLDQGLQFLIQYYNGEERAKGNILERFSAQQFPDLHSELNLSSLELGDSALYFCASSVGVERNTIYFGEGSWLTVV.

This clonotype came up a few times. The CDR3 sequence: CASSVNPRSGSSYNEQFF. The CDR3 DNA follows: TGTGCCAGCAGCGTAAACCCTCGTAGCGGGAGCTCCTACAATGAGCAGTTCTTC. The rearrangement joins TRBV9 to TRBJ2-1, with TRBD2 matching 9 bases. Trimming at V came to 1 base and at J to 0 bases, leaving 8 bases not matched to a gene. The CDR3 is 18 residues long. Looked up from germline, CDR1 is SGDLS and CDR2 is YYNGEE.

The table lists this clonotype with many counts. This chain uses TRBV12-3 or TRBV12-4 with TRBJ1-6, with no clear D. CDR3 length: 12 amino acids. V was shortened by 6 bases and J by 10 bases, with 10 bases between the two germline ends. The CDR3 here is CASSRWTSPLHF. CDR3 in DNA: TGTGCCAGCAGCCGATGGACCTCACCCCTCCACTTT.

This clonotype was seen a few times. V and J are TRBV28 and TRBJ2-3; 10 nucleotides align to TRBD2. Losses at the gene ends were 1 base for V and 1 base for J; bases not matched to a gene: 5. This CDR3 has 17 residues. CDR1 is MDHEN, CDR2 SYDVKM, per germline. The CDR3 spells CASSLLGLAGGTDTQYF. CDR3 DNA sequence: TGTGCCAGCAGTTTATTAGGGCTAGCGGGAGGCACAGATACGCAGTATTTT.

This chain links TRBV5-1 with TRBJ2-3, with D perhaps TRBD2 (5 bases). CDR1 is SGHRS, CDR2 YFSETQ, per germline. The CDR3 consists of 15 residues. Trimming stripped 2 bases from V and 1 base from J, with 11 bases between. CDR3 protein: CASSFTGFGTDTQYF. The CDR3 nucleotides read TGCGCCAGCAGCTTCACGGGATTTGGCACAGATACGCAGTATTTT.

This clonotype was seen a handful of times. The conserved phenylalanine or tryptophan normally closing the CDR3 is absent here, so this likely arose from a read error. The V call is TRBV6-2 or TRBV6-3, the J call TRBJ2-1; D possibly corresponds to TRBD2 (6 bases). Deletions cut 7 bases from V and 4 bases from J, with 14 bases between. CDR1 and CDR2 from the germline V gene are MNHEY and SVGEGT. The CDR3 consists of 14 residues. This CDR3 reads CASKSLADYNEQFI. The CDR3 nucleotides are TGTGCCAGCAAAAGCTTAGCGGATTACAATGAGCAGTTCATC.

This clonotype came up a few times. The chain has TRBV5-1 and TRBJ2-5, with TRBD2 matching 8 bases. This CDR3 has 16 amino acids. After removal of 0 bases from V and 5 bases from J, the junction contained 9 bases not matched to a gene. CDR1 is SGHRS, CDR2 YFSETQ, per germline. The CDR3 region is CASSLEMAGGGETQYF. CDR3 DNA: TGCGCCAGCAGCTTGGAAATGGCGGGAGGTGGTGAGACCCAGTACTTC.

In its sample, this clonotype was seen a few times. CDR3 residues: CASSWRGGYQETQYF. Written as DNA, the CDR3 is TGTGCCAGCAGCTGGAGGGGGGGGTACCAAGAGACCCAGTACTTC. This chain joins TRBV7-2 and TRBJ2-5, with D possibly TRBD2 on 7 matching bases. V was clipped by 4 bases and J by 0 bases, with 12 bases between them. Germline assignment: CDR1 SGHTA and CDR2 FQGNSA. The CDR3 has 15 amino acids.

This clonotype showed up just a few times. This chain uses TRBV10-3 with TRBJ2-7; no firm D call. There are 14 residues in the CDR3. Trimming took off 2 bases at V and 4 bases at J, with 12 bases between the two ends. Germline V gene lookup returns CDR1 ENHRY and CDR2 SYGVKD. The CDR3: CAISEPSDPYEQYF. The CDR3 DNA is TGTGCCATCAGTGAGCCTTCGGACCCATACGAGCAGTACTTC.